This TCR beta chain was identified in a study of blood T cell repertoires in COVID-19. Study-level information: PBMCs, B-cell-depleted T cells, or T cells were the source of the cDNA or gDNA that made up the material.

This CDR3 spans 12 amino acids. Trimming took off 4 bases at V and 4 bases at J, with 6 bases between the two ends. Germline loops: CDR1 LGHDT, CDR2 YNNKEL (reference sequence). Cohort allocation depended upon clinical history that participants reported. Among Cohort 3 donors, those recovered had two negative PCRs, clearance, or symptom resolution. Sequenced by immunoSEQ multiplex PCR; TCRdb stores in-frame clones only, minus some. The table records 150,000 to 200,000 clones, about 80% of them present only once. This clonotype was obtained from a man aged 45-65 years who had recovered from COVID-19. Sample: PBMCs or T cells enriched from blood (not recorded which). V is TRBV3-1 (or the pseudogene TRBV3-2) and J is TRBJ2-3; no reliable D call. The CDR3 nucleotides read TGTGCCAGCAGCCCTAGTCCAGATACGCAGTATTTT. It translates to CASSPSPDTQYF.